Sequencing of this TCR beta chain was carried out in a study of blood T cell repertoires in COVID-19. Study as a whole: T cells, B-cell-depleted T cells, or PBMCs supplied cDNA or gDNA.

The method was immunoSEQ multiplex PCR; TCRdb's version includes in-frame clones alone and lacks a portion of them. The sample has fewer than 400,000 clones, roughly nine tenths seen once. Recruitment covered some 25 US areas and drew participants whose ages spanned roughly 18 to 89 years. Researchers sorted participants into cohorts using their self-reported clinical history. J was trimmed by 7 bases and V by 4 bases; bases with no gene match: 4. Germline V lookup: CDR1 MNHEY, CDR2 SVGEGT. The CDR3 length is 15 residues. Sequencing was done on a sample of PBMCs or T cells enriched from blood (not recorded which). The chain has TRBV6-2 or TRBV6-3 and TRBJ1-6; TRBD1 matches at 10 bases. The origin of this receptor is a woman under 40 who had recovered from COVID-19. CDR3 amino acids: CASSSRQGANSPLHF. The CDR3 nucleotides are TGTGCCAGCAGTTCCCGACAGGGGGCGAATTCACCCCTCCACTTT.